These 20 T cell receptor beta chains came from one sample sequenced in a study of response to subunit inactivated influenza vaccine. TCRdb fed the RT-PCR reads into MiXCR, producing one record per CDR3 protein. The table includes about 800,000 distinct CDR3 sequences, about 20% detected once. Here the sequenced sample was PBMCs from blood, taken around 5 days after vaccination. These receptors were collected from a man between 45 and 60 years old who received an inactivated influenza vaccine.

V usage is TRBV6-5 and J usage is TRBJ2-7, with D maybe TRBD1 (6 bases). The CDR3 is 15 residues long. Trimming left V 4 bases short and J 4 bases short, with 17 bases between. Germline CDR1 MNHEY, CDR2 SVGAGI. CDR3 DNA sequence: TGTGCCAGCAGTTCGTACAGGGTACCTGCGTACGAGCAGTACTTC. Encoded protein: CASSSYRVPAYEQYF.

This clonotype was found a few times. CDR3 DNA sequence: TGTGCCAGCAGTACCAGGACAGGGGCCTTCGGCGGGGAGCTGTTTTTT. Its translation is CASSTRTGAFGGELFF. J is TRBJ2-2 and V is TRBV12-3 or TRBV12-4; 9 nucleotides align to TRBD1. The CDR3 has 16 residues. V was pared by 5 bases and J by 7 bases, with 11 bases of the junction left unmatched.

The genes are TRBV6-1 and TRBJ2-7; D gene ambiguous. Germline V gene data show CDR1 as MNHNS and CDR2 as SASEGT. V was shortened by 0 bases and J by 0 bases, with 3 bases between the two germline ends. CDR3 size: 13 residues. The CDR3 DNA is TGTGCCAGCAGTGAAGCAGCCTCCTACGAGCAGTACTTC. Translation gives CASSEAASYEQYF.

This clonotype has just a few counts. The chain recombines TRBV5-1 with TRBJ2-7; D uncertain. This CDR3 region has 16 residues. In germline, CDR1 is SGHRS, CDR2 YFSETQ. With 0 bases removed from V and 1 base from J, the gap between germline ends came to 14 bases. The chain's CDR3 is CASSLGTRHGSYEQYF. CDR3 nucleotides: TGCGCCAGCAGCTTGGGTACAAGGCATGGATCCTACGAGCAGTACTTC.

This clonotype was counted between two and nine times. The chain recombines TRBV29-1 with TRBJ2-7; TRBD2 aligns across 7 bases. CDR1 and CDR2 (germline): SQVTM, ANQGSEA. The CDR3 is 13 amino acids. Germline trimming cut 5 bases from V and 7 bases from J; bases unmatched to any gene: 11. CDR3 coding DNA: TGCAGCGTTCGCGGGAGAGCCCTCCCGGAGCAGTACTTC. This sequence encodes CSVRGRALPEQYF.

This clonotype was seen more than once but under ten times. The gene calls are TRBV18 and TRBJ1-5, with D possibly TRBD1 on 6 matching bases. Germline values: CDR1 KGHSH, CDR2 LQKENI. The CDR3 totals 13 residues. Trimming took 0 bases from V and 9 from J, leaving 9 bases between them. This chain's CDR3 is CASSPPATGPQHF. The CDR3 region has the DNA TGTGCCAGCTCACCACCAGCGACAGGGCCCCAGCATTTT. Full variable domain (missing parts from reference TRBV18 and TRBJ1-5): NAGVMQNPRHLVRRRGQEARLRCSPMKGHSHVYWYRQLPEEGLKFMVYLQKENIIDESGMPKERFSAEFPKEGPSILRIQQVVRGDSAAYFCASSPPATGPQHFGDGTRLSIL.

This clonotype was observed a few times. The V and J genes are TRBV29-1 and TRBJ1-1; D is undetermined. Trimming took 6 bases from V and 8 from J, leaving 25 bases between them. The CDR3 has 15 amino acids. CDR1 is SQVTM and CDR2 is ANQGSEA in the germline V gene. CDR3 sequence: CSVPAAGSYTREAFF. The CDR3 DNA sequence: TGCAGCGTACCTGCTGCAGGATCTTATACAAGGGAAGCTTTCTTT.

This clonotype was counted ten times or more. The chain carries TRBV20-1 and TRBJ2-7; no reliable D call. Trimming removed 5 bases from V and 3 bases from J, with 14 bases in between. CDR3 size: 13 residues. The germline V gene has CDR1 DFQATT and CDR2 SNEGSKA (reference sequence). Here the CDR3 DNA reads TGCAGTGCTTCGAGTCATCAACTCTACGAGCAGTACTTC. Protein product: CSASSHQLYEQYF.

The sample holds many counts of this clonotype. The CDR3 spells CASSQGRDNSPLHF. The CDR3 nucleotides are TGCGCCAGCAGCCAAGGCCGGGATAATTCACCCCTCCACTTT. J is TRBJ1-6 and V is TRBV4-3; D not resolved. The germline V gene has CDR1 LGHNA and CDR2 YSLEER. This CDR3 contains 14 residues. V lost 1 base and J lost 5, with 6 bases in between.

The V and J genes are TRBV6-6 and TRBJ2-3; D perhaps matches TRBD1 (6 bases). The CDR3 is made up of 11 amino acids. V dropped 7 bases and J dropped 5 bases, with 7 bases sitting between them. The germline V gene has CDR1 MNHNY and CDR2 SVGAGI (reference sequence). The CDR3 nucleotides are TGTGCCAGCACAGGGGTAGATACGCAGTATTTT. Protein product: CASTGVDTQYF.

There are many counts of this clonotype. The CDR3 DNA sequence: TGCGCCAGCAGCTTGGGGCAGAACTCTGGGGCCAACGTCCTGACTTTC. Translating it yields CASSLGQNSGANVLTF. The rearrangement uses TRBV5-1 and TRBJ2-6; no clear D gene. The germline V gene has CDR1 SGHRS and CDR2 YFSETQ. Trimming cost V 0 bases and J 0 bases, with 7 bases left between them. The CDR3 has 16 amino acids.

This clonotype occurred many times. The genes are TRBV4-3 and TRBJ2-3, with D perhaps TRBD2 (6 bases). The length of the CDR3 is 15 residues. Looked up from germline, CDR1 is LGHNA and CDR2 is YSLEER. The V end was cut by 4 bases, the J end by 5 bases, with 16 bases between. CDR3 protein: CASSLGTSGGDTQYF. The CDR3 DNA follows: TGCGCCAGCAGCCTGGGGACTTCAGGCGGAGATACGCAGTATTTT.

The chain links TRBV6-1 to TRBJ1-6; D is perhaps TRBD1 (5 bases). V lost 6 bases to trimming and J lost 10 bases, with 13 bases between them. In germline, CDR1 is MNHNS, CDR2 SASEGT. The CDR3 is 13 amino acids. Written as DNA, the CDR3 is TGTGCCAGCAGGAGGGATGAGGGGTCACCCCTCCACTTT. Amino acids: CASRRDEGSPLHF.

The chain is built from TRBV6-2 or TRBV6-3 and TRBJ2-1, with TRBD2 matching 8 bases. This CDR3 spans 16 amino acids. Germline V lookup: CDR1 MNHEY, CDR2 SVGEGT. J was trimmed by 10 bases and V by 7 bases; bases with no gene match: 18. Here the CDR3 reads CASKSGKRGGYTEQFF. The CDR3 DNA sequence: TGTGCCAGCAAGTCGGGGAAACGGGGGGGCTACACGGAGCAGTTCTTC.

This CDR3 reads CASSLSGRKDEQYF. The CDR3 DNA is TGCGCCAGCAGCTTGTCAGGCAGGAAGGACGAGCAGTACTTC. V and J are TRBV5-1 and TRBJ2-7; D remains unclear. CDR1 and CDR2 from the germline V gene are SGHRS and YFSETQ. Trimming took off 1 base at V and 5 bases at J, with 13 bases between the two ends. The CDR3 is made up of 14 amino acids.

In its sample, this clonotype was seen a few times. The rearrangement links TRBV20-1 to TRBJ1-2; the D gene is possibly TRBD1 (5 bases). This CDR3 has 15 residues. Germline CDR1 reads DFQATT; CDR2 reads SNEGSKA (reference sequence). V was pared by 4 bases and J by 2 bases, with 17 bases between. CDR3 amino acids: CSATLWGVINYGYTF. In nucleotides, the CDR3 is TGCAGTGCTACTCTCTGGGGGGTGATCAACTATGGCTACACCTTC.

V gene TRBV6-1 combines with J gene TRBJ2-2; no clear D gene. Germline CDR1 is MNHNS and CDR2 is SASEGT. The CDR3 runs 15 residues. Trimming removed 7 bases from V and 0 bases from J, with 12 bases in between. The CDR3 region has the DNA TGTGCCAGCACCCCTCGGACGGCGAACACCGGGGAGCTGTTTTTT. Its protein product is CASTPRTANTGELFF.

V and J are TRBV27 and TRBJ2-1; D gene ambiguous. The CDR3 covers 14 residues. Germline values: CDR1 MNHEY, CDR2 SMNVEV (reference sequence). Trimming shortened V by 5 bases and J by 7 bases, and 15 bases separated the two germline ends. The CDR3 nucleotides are TGTGCCAGCAGTCCCAACAGTCTGGGGAATGAGCAGTTCTTC. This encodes CASSPNSLGNEQFF.

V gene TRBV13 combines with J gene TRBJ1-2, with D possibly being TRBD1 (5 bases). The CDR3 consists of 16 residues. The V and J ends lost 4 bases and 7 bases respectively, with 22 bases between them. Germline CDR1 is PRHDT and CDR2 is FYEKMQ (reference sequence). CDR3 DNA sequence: TGTGCCAGCAGCTCCTATAACGCAACAGGAGAGGGTGGCTACACCTTC. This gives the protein CASSSYNATGEGGYTF. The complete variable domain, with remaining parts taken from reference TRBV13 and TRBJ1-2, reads AAGVIQSPRHLIKEKRETATLKCYPIPRHDTVYWYQQGPGQDPQFLISFYEKMQSDKGSIPDRFSAQQFSDYHSELNMSSLELGDSALYFCASSSYNATGEGGYTFGSGTRLTVV.

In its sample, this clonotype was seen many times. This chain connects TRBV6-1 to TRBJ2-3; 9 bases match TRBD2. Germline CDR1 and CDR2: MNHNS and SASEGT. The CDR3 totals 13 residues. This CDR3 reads CVSASGGTDTQYF. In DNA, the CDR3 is TGTGTCTCGGCTAGCGGGGGCACAGATACGCAGTATTTT.